This TCR beta chain was identified in a study of blood T cell repertoires in COVID-19. Turning to the study itself: Researchers got acute and convalescent COVID-19 samples from the United States, Italy and Spain.

Enrollment of patients from Seattle took place during active infection, with longitudinal follow-up. Germline V lookup: CDR1 KGHSH, CDR2 LQKENI. The length of the CDR3 is 16 residues. V lost 1 base to trimming and J lost 2 bases, with 12 bases between them. Profiling relied on immunoSEQ multiplex PCR, and the TCRdb table lists in-frame clones only, not all of them. This table holds 250,000 to 350,000 clones, about 90% found once. The chain uses TRBV18 and TRBJ2-1, with D possibly TRBD1 on 5 matching bases. The sequenced material came from peripheral blood. The TCR sequence derives from a woman aged 45-59 years with COVID-19, enrolled during active disease. The DNA of the CDR3 is TGTGCCAGCTCACCACGTTTACAGGTAGCCTACAATGAGCAGTTCTTC. Protein: CASSPRLQVAYNEQFF.